This T cell receptor (beta chain) was documented in a study of blood T cell repertoires in COVID-19. Background on the study: Italy, Spain and the United States were the sources of the convalescent and acute COVID-19 samples.

TCRdb's table, derived via immunoSEQ multiplex PCR, lists solely in-frame clones and lacks some. The top ten hold 7.5% to 8.5% of the sample, which has about 160,000 clones, 79% seen once. V lost 1 base, J lost 7 bases, and 5 bases stayed unmatched. The CDR3 has 15 amino acids. CDR1 and CDR2 from the germline V gene are SGHNT and YYREEE (reference sequence). Input material: peripheral blood. J is TRBJ2-2 and V is TRBV5-4, with TRBD1 identical over 9 bases. The clonotype comes from a woman in her fifties or sixties with COVID-19, enrolled during active disease. The CDR3 sequence is CASSLTGTGNGELFF. CDR3 DNA: TGTGCCAGCAGCTTGACCGGGACAGGGAACGGGGAGCTGTTTTTT.